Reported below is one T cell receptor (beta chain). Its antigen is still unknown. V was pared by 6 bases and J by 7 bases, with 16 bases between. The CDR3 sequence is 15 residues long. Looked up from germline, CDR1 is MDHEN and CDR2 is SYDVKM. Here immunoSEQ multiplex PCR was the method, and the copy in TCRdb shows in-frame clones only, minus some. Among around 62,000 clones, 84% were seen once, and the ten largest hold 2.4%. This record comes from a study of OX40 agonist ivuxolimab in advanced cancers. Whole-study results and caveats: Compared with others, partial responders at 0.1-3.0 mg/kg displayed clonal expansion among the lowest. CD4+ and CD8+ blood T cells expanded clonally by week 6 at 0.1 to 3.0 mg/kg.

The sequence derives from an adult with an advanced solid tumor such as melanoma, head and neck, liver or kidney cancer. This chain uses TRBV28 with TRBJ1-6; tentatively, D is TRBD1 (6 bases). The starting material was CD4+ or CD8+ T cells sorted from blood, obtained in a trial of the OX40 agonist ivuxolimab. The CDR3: CASRTFGGPNSPLHF. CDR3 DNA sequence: TGTGCCAGCAGAACGTTCGGGGGGCCCAATTCACCCCTCCACTTT.